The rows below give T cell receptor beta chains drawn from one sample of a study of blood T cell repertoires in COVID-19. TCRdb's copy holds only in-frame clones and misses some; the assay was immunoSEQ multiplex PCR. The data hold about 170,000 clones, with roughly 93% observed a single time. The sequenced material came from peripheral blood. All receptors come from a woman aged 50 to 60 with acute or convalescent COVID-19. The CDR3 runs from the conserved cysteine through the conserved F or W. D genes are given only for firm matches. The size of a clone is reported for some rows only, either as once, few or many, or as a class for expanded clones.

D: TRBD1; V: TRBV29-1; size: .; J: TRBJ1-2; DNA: TGCAGCGTTGAAGATCAATTTGGGACAGGGGATGGCTACACCTTC; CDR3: CSVEDQFGTGDGYTF
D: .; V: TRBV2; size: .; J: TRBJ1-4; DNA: TGTGCCAGCAGTGAATACAGGGTTAATGAAAAACTGTTTTTT; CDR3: CASSEYRVNEKLFF
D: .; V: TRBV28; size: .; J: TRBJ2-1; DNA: TGTGCCACCCGGTGGGGCGGCTACAATGAGCAGTTCTTC; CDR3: CATRWGGYNEQFF
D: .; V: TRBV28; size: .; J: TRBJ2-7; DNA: TGTGCCAGCAGTTTACAGTACTACTACGAGCAGTACTTC; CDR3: CASSLQYYYEQYF
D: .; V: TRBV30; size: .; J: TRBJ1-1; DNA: TGTGCCTGGAGTGTGAGCGCTGAAGCTTTCTTT; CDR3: CAWSVSAEAFF
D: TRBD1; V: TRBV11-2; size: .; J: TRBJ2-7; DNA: TGTGCCAGCAGCTCGGGACAGGGATTTCAGCTTCGCGAGCAGTACTTC; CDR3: CASSSGQGFQLREQYF
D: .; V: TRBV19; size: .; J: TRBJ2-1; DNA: TGTGCCAGTAGTCTTACCCCAGACAGCTACAATGAGCAGTTCTTC; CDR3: CASSLTPDSYNEQFF
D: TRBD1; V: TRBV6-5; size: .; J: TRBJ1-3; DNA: TGTGCCAGCAGTCTAAGACAGGGGAATGGAAACACCATATATTTT; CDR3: CASSLRQGNGNTIYF
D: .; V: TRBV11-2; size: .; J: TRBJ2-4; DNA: TGTGCCAGCAGCCCTACCGAGGGAGCCAAAAACATTCAGTACTTC; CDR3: CASSPTEGAKNIQYF
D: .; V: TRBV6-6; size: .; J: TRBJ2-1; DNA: TGTGCCAGCAGTCCCCAGGGGGGCTCCTACAATGAGCAGTTCTTC; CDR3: CASSPQGGSYNEQFF
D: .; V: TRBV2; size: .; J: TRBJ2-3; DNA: TGTGCCAGCAGCTCTGGCAGAGGTAGCACAGATACGCAGTATTTT; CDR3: CASSSGRGSTDTQYF
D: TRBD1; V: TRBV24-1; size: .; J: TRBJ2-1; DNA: TGTGCCACCAGAGGACAGGGAAGCAATGAGCAGTTCTTC; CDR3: CATRGQGSNEQFF
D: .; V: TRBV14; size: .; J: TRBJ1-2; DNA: TGTGCCAGCAGCCAAGAAGCGACGGGGTTCTTCCCCTATGGCTACACCTTC; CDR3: CASSQEATGFFPYGYTF
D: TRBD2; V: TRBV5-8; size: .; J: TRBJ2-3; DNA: TGTGCCAGCAGCAAGGGACTAGCGGGGGGAGACACGCAGTATTTT; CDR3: CASSKGLAGGDTQYF
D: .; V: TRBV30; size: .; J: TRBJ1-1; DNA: TGTGCCTGGAGTGCGGACAGTAACACTGAAGCTTTCTTT; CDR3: CAWSADSNTEAFF
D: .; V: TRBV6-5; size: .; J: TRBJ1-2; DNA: TGTGCCACCAACCCACCAGGGGCCTATGGCTACACCTTC; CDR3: CATNPPGAYGYTF
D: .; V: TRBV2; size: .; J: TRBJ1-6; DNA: TGTGCCAGCAGTGAAGATACAGGGCTCAATTCACCCCTCCACTTT; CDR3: CASSEDTGLNSPLHF
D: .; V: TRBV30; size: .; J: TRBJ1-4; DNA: TGTGCCTTAGACATCATGTATGAAAAACTGTTTTTT; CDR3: CALDIMYEKLFF
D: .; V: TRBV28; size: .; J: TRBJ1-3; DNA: TGTGCCAGCAGAAGACAGACTGGAAACACCATATATTTT; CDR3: CASRRQTGNTIYF
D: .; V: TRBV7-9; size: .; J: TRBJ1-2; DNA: TGTGCCAGCAGCTTAGGGGATTCGACAGGTGTAAAGAACTATGGCTACACCTTC; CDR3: CASSLGDSTGVKNYGYTF
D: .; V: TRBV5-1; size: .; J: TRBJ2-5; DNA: TGCGCCAGCAGCTTGGGCGAGAGGTGGGAGACCCAGTACTTC; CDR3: CASSLGERWETQYF
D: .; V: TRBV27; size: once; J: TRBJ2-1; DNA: TGTGCCAGCAGTTTTAACTCCGAGACAGCTCTTAATGAGCAGTTCTTC; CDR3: CASSFNSETALNEQFF
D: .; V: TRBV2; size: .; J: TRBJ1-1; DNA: TGTGCCAGCAGCGCAATCAGCCTGCGGGGAGAAGCTTTCTTT; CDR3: CASSAISLRGEAFF
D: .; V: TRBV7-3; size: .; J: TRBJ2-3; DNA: TGTGCCAGCAGCTGGAGACTTGCAGATACGCAGTATTTT; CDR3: CASSWRLADTQYF
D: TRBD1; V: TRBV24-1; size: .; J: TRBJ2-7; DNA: TGTGCCACCAGTCGGGGACAGGGGTCCTACGAGCAGTACTTC; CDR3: CATSRGQGSYEQYF
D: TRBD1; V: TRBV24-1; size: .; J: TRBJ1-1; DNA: TGTGCCACCAGCATAAGGACAGGGGCGGTTGGCACTGAAGCTTTCTTT; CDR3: CATSIRTGAVGTEAFF
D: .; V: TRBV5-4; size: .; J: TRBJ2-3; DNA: TGTGCCAGCAGCTTTCATACAGATACGCAGTATTTT; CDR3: CASSFHTDTQYF
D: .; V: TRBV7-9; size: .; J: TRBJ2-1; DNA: TGTGCCAGCAGCTTTTTTGGGGGCCCCATGTGGAATGAGCAGTTCTTC; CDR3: CASSFFGGPMWNEQFF
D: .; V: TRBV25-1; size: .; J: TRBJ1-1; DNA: TGTGCCAGCAGTGAGGGGAGCATGAACACTGAAGCTTTCTTT; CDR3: CASSEGSMNTEAFF
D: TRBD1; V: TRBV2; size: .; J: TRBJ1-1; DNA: TGTGCCAGCAGTGCTGACAGGGCCACCTTTGAAGCTTTCTTT; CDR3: CASSADRATFEAFF
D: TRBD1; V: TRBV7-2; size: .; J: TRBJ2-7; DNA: TGTGCCAGCAGAGTGAACTCAGGGGGTGGTGAGCAGTACTTC; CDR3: CASRVNSGGGEQYF
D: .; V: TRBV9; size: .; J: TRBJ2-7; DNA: TGTGCCAGCAGCGTAGGTTCGGGACAATCCTACGAGCAGTACTTC; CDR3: CASSVGSGQSYEQYF
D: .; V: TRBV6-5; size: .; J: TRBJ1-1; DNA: TGTGCCAGCAGTTGGAGAAGTGGCACTGAAGCTTTCTTT; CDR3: CASSWRSGTEAFF
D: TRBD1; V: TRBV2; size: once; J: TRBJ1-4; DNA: TGTGCCAGCAGTTTGGACAGGGGGAATGAAAAACTGTTTTTT; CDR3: CASSLDRGNEKLFF
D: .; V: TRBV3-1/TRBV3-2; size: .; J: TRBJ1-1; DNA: TGTGCCAGCAGCCAACGACAGAGAAACACTGAAGCTTTCTTT; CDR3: CASSQRQRNTEAFF
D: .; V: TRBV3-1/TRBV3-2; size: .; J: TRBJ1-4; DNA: TGTGCCAGCAGCCAAGATACGGGGGGAGCTAATGAAAAACTGTTTTTT; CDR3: CASSQDTGGANEKLFF
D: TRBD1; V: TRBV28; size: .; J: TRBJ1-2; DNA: TGTGCCAGCAGTCAAACAGGGGGCGAGTTTTATGGCTACACCTTC; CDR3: CASSQTGGEFYGYTF
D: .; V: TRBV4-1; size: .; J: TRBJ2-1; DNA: TGCGCCAGCAGCCCCAGCGGTCTGTACAATGAGCAGTTCTTC; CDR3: CASSPSGLYNEQFF
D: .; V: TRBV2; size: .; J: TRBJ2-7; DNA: TGTGCCAGCGGACTCTCCTACGAGCAGTACTTC; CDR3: CASGLSYEQYF
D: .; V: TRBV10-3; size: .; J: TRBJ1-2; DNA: TGTGCCATCAGGGGAGGAGGCTATGGCTACACCTTC; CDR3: CAIRGGGYGYTF
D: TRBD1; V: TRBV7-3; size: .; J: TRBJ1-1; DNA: TGTGCCAGCAGCTTAGTCGACGGGACAGGTGACACTTTGAACACTGAAGCTTTCTTT; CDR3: CASSLVDGTGDTLNTEAFF
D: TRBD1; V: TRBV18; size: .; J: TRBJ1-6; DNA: TGTGCCAGCTCACGCGACGACAGGGAGTTCTCACCCCTCCACTTT; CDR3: CASSRDDREFSPLHF
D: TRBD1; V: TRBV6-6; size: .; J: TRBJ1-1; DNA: TGTGCCAGCAGCCCTCAGGGGGACGGAAGGGGTGAAGCTTTCTTT; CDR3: CASSPQGDGRGEAFF
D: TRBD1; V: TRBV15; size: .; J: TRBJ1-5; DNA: TGTGCCACCAGCAGAGATCGCGGGACAGGGGGGTTTCAGCCCCAGCATTTT; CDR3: CATSRDRGTGGFQPQHF
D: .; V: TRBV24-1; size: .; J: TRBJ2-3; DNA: TGTGCCACCAGTGATTTATCAGGGAATAGACCAGATACGCAGTATTTT; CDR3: CATSDLSGNRPDTQYF
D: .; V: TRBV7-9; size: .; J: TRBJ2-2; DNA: TGTGCCAGCAGCTCCCACACATGGACCGGGGAGCTGTTTTTT; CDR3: CASSSHTWTGELFF
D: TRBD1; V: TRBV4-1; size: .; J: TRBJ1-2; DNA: TGCGCCAGCAGCCAAACAGGGGGATCTTACAACCTCTATGGCTACACCTTC; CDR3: CASSQTGGSYNLYGYTF
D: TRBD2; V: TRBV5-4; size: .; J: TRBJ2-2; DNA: TGTGCCAGCAGCCAAAGGACTAGCGGGAAGAACGGGGAGCTGTTTTTT; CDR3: CASSQRTSGKNGELFF
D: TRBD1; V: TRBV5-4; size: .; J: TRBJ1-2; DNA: TGTGCCAGCAGCTCCCAGGGGGCGCGCGGCTACACCTTC; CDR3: CASSSQGARGYTF